This T cell receptor beta chain was captured in a study of T cells in localized non-small cell lung cancer. Data came from immunoSEQ multiplex PCR; TCRdb stores just in-frame clones and leaves some out. Of 25,000 to 35,000 clones detected, around 77% appear once; the ten largest clones hold more than 15%. Germline-derived CDR1 and CDR2 are SGHNT and YYREEE (reference sequence). The CDR3 is 14 residues long. V lost 0 bases to trimming and J lost 1 base, with 7 bases between them. This clone was found a few times. Source: peripheral blood, taken before any cancer treatment. This TCR was sampled from a male donor at least 60 years old with stage III squamous cell lung carcinoma. J is TRBJ1-1 and V is TRBV5-4, with unresolved D. CDR3 bases: TGTGCCAGCAGCTTGGATGGCAAGAACACTGAAGCTTTCTTT. Protein product: CASSLDGKNTEAFF.